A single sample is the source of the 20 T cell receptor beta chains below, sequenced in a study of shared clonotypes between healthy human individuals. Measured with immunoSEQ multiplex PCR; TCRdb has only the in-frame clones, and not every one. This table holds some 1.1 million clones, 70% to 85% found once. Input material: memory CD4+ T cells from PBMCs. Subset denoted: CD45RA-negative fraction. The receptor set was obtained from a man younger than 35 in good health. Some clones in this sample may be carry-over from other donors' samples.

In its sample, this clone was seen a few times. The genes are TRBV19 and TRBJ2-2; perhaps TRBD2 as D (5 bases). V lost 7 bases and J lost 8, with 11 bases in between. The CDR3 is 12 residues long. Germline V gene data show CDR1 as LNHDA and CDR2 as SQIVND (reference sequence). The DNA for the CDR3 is TGTGCCAGTACCCGGGATCGTGGGGAGCTGTTTTTT. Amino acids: CASTRDRGELFF.

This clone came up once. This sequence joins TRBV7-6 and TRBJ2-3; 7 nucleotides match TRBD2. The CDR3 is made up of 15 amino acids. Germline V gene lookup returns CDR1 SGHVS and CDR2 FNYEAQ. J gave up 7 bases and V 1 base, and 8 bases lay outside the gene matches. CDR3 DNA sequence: TGTGCCAGCAGCTTAGAGGTGGGAGGGCCGAATACGCAGTATTTT. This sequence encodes CASSLEVGGPNTQYF.

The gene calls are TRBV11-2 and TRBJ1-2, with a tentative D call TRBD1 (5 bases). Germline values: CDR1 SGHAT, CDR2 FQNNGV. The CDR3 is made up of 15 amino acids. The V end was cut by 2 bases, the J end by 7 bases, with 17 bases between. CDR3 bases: TGTGCCAGCAGCTTAAGGGCGGAAGGGGTAGTTGGCTACACCTTC. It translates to CASSLRAEGVVGYTF.

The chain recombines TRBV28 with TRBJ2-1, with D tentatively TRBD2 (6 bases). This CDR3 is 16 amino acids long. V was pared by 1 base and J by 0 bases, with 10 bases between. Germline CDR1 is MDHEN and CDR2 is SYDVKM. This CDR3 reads CASSLLGGNSYNEQFF. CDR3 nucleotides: TGTGCCAGCAGTTTATTGGGGGGAAACTCCTACAATGAGCAGTTCTTC.

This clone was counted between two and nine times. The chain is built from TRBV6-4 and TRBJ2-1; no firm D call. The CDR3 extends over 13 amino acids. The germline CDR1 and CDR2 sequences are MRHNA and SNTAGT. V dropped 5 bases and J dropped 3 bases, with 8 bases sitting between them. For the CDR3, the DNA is TGTGCCAGCAGTACTTCCATCTACAATGAGCAGTTCTTC. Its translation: CASSTSIYNEQFF.

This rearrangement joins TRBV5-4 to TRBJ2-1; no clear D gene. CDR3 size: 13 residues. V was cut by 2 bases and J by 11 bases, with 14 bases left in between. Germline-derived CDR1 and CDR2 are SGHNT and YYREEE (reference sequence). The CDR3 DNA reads TGTGCCAGCAGCTTAGCTGGTGCGAACAAGCAGTTCTTC. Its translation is CASSLAGANKQFF.

Written as DNA, the CDR3 is TGTGCCAGCGGGAGGGGTCCCGCCTACGAGCAGTACTTC. Protein: CASGRGPAYEQYF. This sequence joins TRBV27 and TRBJ2-7; the match to TRBD2 covers 7 bases. V lost 8 bases to trimming and J lost 2 bases; unmatched junction nucleotides: 6. The germline CDR1 and CDR2 sequences are MNHEY and SMNVEV (reference sequence). The CDR3 runs to 13 residues.

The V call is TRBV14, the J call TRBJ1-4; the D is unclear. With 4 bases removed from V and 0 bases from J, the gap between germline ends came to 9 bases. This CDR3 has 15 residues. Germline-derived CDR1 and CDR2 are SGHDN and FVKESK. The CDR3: CASSRRGATNEKLFF. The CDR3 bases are TGTGCCAGCAGCCGGCGGGGAGCAACTAATGAAAAACTGTTTTTT.

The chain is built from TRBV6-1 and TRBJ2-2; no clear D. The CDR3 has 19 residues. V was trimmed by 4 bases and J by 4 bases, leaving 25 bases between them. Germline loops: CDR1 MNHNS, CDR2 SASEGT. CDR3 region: CASSVTLYPGLVPTGELFF. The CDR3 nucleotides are TGTGCCAGCAGTGTTACTCTCTACCCTGGATTGGTACCCACCGGGGAGCTGTTTTTT.

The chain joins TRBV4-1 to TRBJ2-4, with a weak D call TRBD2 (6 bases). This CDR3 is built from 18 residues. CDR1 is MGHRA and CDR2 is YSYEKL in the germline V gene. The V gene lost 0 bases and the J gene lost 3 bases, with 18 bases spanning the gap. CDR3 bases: TGCGCCAGCAGCCAAGATGTGGAGGGAGACGTAAGCAAAAACATTCAGTACTTC. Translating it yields CASSQDVEGDVSKNIQYF.

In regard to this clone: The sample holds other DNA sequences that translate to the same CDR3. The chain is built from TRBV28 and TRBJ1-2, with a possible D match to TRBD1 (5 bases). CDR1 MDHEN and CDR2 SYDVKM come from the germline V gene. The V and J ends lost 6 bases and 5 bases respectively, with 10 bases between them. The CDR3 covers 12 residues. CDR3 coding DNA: TGTGCCAGCAGGCCAGGGAATTATGGCTACACCTTC. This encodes CASRPGNYGYTF.

The CDR3 DNA reads as TGTGCCAGCAGTACGGGGGCGGAAGAGACCCAGTACTTC. This codes for CASSTGAEETQYF. V usage is TRBV28 and J usage is TRBJ2-5; either TRBD1 or TRBD2 may fit D (6 bases each). CDR3 size: 13 residues. V was cut by 5 bases and J by 3 bases, with 10 bases left in between. CDR1 is MDHEN, CDR2 SYDVKM, per germline.

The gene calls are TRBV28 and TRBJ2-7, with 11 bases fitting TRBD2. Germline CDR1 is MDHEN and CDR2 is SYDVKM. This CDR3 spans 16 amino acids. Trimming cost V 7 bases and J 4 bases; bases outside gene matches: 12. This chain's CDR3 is CASTLDRLAGGYEQYF. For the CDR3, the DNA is TGTGCCAGCACCCTAGATCGGCTAGCGGGAGGATACGAGCAGTACTTC.

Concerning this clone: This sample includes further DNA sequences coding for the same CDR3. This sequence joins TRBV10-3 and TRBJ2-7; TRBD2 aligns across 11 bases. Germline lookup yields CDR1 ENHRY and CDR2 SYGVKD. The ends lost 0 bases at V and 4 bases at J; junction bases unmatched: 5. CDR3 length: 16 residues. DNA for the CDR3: TGTGCCATCAGTGAGTCTACTAGCGGGAGTCTTTACGAGCAGTACTTC. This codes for CAISESTSGSLYEQYF.

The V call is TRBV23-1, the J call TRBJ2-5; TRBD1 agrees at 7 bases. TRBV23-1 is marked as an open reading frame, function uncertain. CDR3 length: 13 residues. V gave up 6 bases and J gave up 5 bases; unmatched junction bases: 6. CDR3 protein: CASRKGAGETQYF. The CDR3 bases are TGCGCCAGCAGGAAGGGGGCCGGGGAGACCCAGTACTTC.

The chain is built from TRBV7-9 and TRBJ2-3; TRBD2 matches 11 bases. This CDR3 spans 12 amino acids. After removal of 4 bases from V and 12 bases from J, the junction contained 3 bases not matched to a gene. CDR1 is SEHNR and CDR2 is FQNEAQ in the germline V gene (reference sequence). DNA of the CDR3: TGTGCCAGCAGCTCTCTAGCGGGAGGCCAGTATTTT. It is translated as CASSSLAGGQYF.

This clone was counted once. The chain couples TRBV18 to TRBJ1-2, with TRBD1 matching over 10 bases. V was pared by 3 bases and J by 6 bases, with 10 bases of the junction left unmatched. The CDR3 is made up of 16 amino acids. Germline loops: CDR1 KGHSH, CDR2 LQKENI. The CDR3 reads CASSPVGQGGRNGYTF. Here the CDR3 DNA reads TGTGCCAGCTCACCGGTTGGACAGGGGGGACGGAATGGCTACACCTTC. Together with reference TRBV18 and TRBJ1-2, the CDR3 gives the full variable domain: NAGVMQNPRHLVRRRGQEARLRCSPMKGHSHVYWYRQLPEEGLKFMVYLQKENIIDESGMPKERFSAEFPKEGPSILRIQQVVRGDSAAYFCASSPVGQGGRNGYTFGSGTRLTVV.

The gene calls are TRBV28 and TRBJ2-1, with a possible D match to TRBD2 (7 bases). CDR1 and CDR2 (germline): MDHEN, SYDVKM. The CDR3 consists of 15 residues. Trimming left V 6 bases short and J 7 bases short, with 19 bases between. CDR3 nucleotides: TGTGCCAGCAGCCAAAGGGGGGGACTCTTGAATGAGCAGTTCTTC. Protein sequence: CASSQRGGLLNEQFF.

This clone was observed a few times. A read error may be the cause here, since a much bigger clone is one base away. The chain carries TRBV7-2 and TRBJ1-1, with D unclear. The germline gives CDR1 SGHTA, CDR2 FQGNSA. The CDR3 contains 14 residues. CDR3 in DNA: TGTGCCGGCAGCTTCGGGATGTTGAACACTGAAGCTTTCTTT. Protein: CAGSFGMLNTEAFF.

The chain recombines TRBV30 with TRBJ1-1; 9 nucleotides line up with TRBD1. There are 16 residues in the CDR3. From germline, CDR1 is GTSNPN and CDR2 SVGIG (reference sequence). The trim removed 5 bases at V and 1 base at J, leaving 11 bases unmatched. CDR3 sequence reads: CAWDTGTGLGNTEAFF. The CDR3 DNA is TGTGCCTGGGACACCGGGACAGGGCTGGGGAACACTGAAGCTTTCTTT.